This passage covers 18 T cell receptor beta chains from one sample sequenced in a study of Ad26.COV2.S vaccination and SARS-CoV-2 variants. Profiled with immunoSEQ multiplex PCR; TCRdb holds only in-frame clones, not every one. The table shows 43,000 or so clones, with approximately 83% occurring only once. Sequenced here: peripheral blood, sampled after recovery from COVID-19. The receptors shown here come from a human donor who had recovered from COVID-19.

This sequence joins TRBV7-6 and TRBJ2-3, with 14 bases lining up with TRBD2. Losses at the gene ends were 4 bases for V and 4 bases for J; bases not matched to a gene: 13. The CDR3 covers 19 residues. Per the germline V gene, CDR1 is SGHVS and CDR2 is FNYEAQ. The CDR3 DNA reads TGTGCCAGCAGCTCGACTAGCGGGAGGGCCATAGCTCTGGCAGATACGCAGTATTTT. The encoded protein is CASSSTSGRAIALADTQYF.

The chain combines TRBV15 with TRBJ1-1; TRBD1 is a possible D gene (5 bases). Trimming removed 1 base from V and 3 bases from J, with 15 bases in between. The CDR3 is 16 residues long. Looked up from germline, CDR1 is LNHNV and CDR2 is YYDKDF (reference sequence). Here the CDR3 reads CATSRGRARDYTEAFF. The CDR3 DNA reads as TGTGCCACCAGCAGAGGTAGGGCCAGGGACTACACTGAAGCTTTCTTT.

This clone was observed a handful of times. The chain carries TRBV6-1 and TRBJ2-7; possible D gene TRBD2, 6 bases. CDR3 length: 11 amino acids. With 6 bases removed from V and 7 bases from J, the gap between germline ends came to 10 bases. The germline gives CDR1 MNHNS, CDR2 SASEGT. The CDR3 protein is CASRGEEEQYF. The CDR3 bases are TGTGCCAGCAGGGGGGAGGAGGAGCAGTACTTC.

A single count supports this clone. V and J are TRBV5-1 and TRBJ2-1; D is undetermined. CDR1 is SGHRS and CDR2 is YFSETQ in the germline V gene. Trimming cost V 0 bases and J 1 base, with 5 bases left between them. The CDR3 consists of 14 residues. The CDR3 spells CASSLAGSYNEQFF. For the CDR3, the DNA is TGCGCCAGCAGCTTGGCCGGATCCTACAATGAGCAGTTCTTC.

This chain uses TRBV5-6 with TRBJ1-3, with a tentative D call TRBD1 (5 bases). Trimming cost V 6 bases and J 3 bases, with 16 bases left between them. This CDR3 has 15 amino acids. Per the germline V gene, CDR1 is SGHDT and CDR2 is YYEEEE. CDR3 in amino acids: CASTTTGLRGNTIYF. In DNA form, the CDR3 reads TGTGCCAGCACAACTACAGGACTTCGTGGAAACACCATATATTTT.

This clone has just a few counts. The V and J genes are TRBV9 and TRBJ2-5; TRBD1 matches 10 bases. The CDR3 runs to 16 residues. The V gene end was trimmed by 0 bases and the J gene end by 7 bases; junction bases not matched to a gene: 9. Germline assignment: CDR1 SGDLS and CDR2 YYNGEE. The CDR3 sequence is CASSVATGTGDGTQYF. CDR3 DNA: TGTGCCAGCAGCGTAGCTACGGGGACAGGGGACGGGACCCAGTACTTC. The variable domain in full, completed from reference TRBV9 and TRBJ2-5, reads DSGVTQTPKHLITATGQRVTLRCSPRSGDLSVYWYQQSLDQGLQFLIQYYNGEERAKGNILERFSAQQFPDLHSELNLSSLELGDSALYFCASSVATGTGDGTQYFGPGTRLLVL.

In regard to this clone: This specimen includes other DNA sequences encoding the same CDR3. The gene calls are TRBV3-1 (or the pseudogene TRBV3-2) and TRBJ1-3; D is ambiguous. Looked up from germline, CDR1 is LGHDT and CDR2 is YNNKEL (reference sequence). This CDR3 has 12 residues. V was cut by 1 base and J by 4 bases, with 2 bases left in between. Here the CDR3 DNA reads TGTGCCAGCAGCCAAGGAGGAAACACCATATATTTT. This translates into CASSQGGNTIYF.

The rearrangement links TRBV27 to TRBJ2-1; D may match TRBD1 or TRBD2 (5 bases each). The V and J ends lost 8 bases and 2 bases respectively, with 10 bases between them. Germline CDR1 is MNHEY and CDR2 is SMNVEV (reference sequence). The CDR3 has 13 residues. CDR3 bases: TGTGCCAGCTGGGGGAGACCCTACAATGAGCAGTTCTTC. It is translated as CASWGRPYNEQFF.

This chain uses TRBV29-1 with TRBJ2-7; 9 bases line up with TRBD1. V lost 6 bases and J lost 4; bases outside the gene matches: 7. CDR1 and CDR2 (germline): SQVTM, ANQGSEA. CDR3 size: 13 residues. CDR3 DNA sequence: TGCAGCGTGGACAGGGGTTCAGGGTACGAGCAGTACTTC. Its translation: CSVDRGSGYEQYF.

The rearrangement joins TRBV5-4 to TRBJ2-2; 9 positions match TRBD1. With V trimmed by 4 bases and J by 2 bases, 9 bases remained unmatched. The CDR3 sequence is 17 residues long. Germline assignment: CDR1 SGHNT and CDR2 YYREEE (reference sequence). The CDR3 here is CASSPPNRGPNTGELFF. In DNA form, the CDR3 reads TGTGCCAGCAGCCCTCCTAACAGGGGGCCAAACACCGGGGAGCTGTTTTTT.

The DNA for the CDR3 is TGTGCCAGCAGTTTATACGGCTCCGAAGCTTTCTTT. Residues: CASSLYGSEAFF. The chain uses TRBV27 and TRBJ1-1; unclear D gene. The length of the CDR3 is 12 residues. Deletions cut 1 base from V and 8 bases from J, with 8 bases between. Germline lookup yields CDR1 MNHEY and CDR2 SMNVEV (reference sequence).

This clone showed up just a few times. The rearrangement uses TRBV27 and TRBJ1-5; possible D gene TRBD1, 5 bases. The CDR3 totals 16 residues. Looked up from germline, CDR1 is MNHEY and CDR2 is SMNVEV (reference sequence). Trimming cost V 2 bases and J 2 bases, with 13 bases left between them. In DNA, the CDR3 is TGTGCCAGCAGTTTAATGCAGGGAGGGGGCAATCAGCCCCAGCATTTT. Its translation is CASSLMQGGGNQPQHF.

This clone was seen a single time. The chain recombines TRBV5-6 with TRBJ2-4; 8 bases line up with TRBD2. V gave up 1 base and J gave up 5 bases; unmatched junction bases: 2. This CDR3 has 14 amino acids. CDR1 and CDR2 (germline): SGHDT, YYEEEE. This chain's CDR3 is CASSLRTSQNIQYF. In DNA form, the CDR3 reads TGTGCCAGCAGCTTGAGGACTAGCCAAAACATTCAGTACTTC.

The chain employs TRBV7-9 and TRBJ1-1; tentatively, D is TRBD1 (6 bases). Per germline, CDR1 SEHNR and CDR2 FQNEAQ (reference sequence). With 5 bases removed from V and 5 bases from J, the gap between germline ends came to 9 bases. The CDR3 spans 12 residues. The CDR3 here is CASSVQGTEAFF. CDR3 bases: TGTGCCAGCAGCGTTCAGGGGACTGAAGCTTTCTTT.

This clone has a handful of counts. The rearrangement joins TRBV11-2 to TRBJ1-6, with 9 bases identical to TRBD1. CDR1 is SGHAT and CDR2 is FQNNGV in the germline V gene. J gave up 7 bases and V 5 bases, and 9 bases lay outside the gene matches. The CDR3 is made up of 16 amino acids. CDR3 protein: CASSPQYRGPNSPLHF. CDR3 DNA: TGTGCCAGCAGCCCACAATACAGGGGGCCGAATTCACCCCTCCACTTT.

This clone was seen just once. The V call is TRBV18, the J call TRBJ2-1; D gene uncertain. From germline, CDR1 is KGHSH and CDR2 LQKENI. The CDR3 is 16 amino acids. V was trimmed by 5 bases and J by 0 bases, leaving 14 bases between them. As DNA, the CDR3 is TGTGCCAGCTCAATTCGAACCAGGAGCTCCTACAATGAGCAGTTCTTC. Protein sequence: CASSIRTRSSYNEQFF. The entire variable domain, with the rest obtained from reference TRBV18 and TRBJ2-1, is as follows: NAGVMQNPRHLVRRRGQEARLRCSPMKGHSHVYWYRQLPEEGLKFMVYLQKENIIDESGMPKERFSAEFPKEGPSILRIQQVVRGDSAAYFCASSIRTRSSYNEQFFGPGTRLTVL.

This clone was seen a handful of times. V usage is TRBV27 and J usage is TRBJ1-5, with D hard to call. Germline V gene sequence: CDR1 MNHEY, CDR2 SMNVEV (reference sequence). The CDR3 spans 14 residues. V was clipped by 5 bases and J by 5 bases, with 13 bases between them. The CDR3 is CASSQGYRDQPQHF. DNA of the CDR3: TGTGCCAGCAGTCAAGGATATAGAGATCAGCCCCAGCATTTT.

V is TRBV7-9 and J is TRBJ1-2; D unclear. Germline assignment: CDR1 SEHNR and CDR2 FQNEAQ (reference sequence). Trimming pared 3 bases from V and 5 bases from J, leaving 13 bases between. CDR3 length: 14 amino acids. The CDR3 spells CASSLGERIYGYTF. DNA for the CDR3: TGTGCCAGCAGCTTGGGCGAGCGAATATATGGCTACACCTTC.